This T cell receptor beta chain was observed in a study of blood T cell repertoires in COVID-19. This clone has just one count. This CDR3 has 15 amino acids. The germline V gene encodes CDR1 SGDLS and CDR2 YYNGEE. The V and J ends lost 7 bases and 6 bases, in that order; junction bases with no gene match: 12. Assay used: immunoSEQ multiplex PCR; TCRdb lists only in-frame clones, some missing. The top ten hold approximately 1.8% of the sample, which has a few hundred thousand clones, roughly 91% seen once. The V gene is TRBV9, the J gene TRBJ2-4; TRBD2 aligns across 8 bases. The sequenced material came from peripheral blood. This receptor was identified in a woman aged 25 to 39 with COVID-19, enrolled during active disease. The CDR3 is CASSPGGPEGNIQYF. The CDR3 coding sequence is TGTGCCAGCTCCCCGGGGGGGCCGGAGGGAAACATTCAGTACTTC.